This TCR beta chain was obtained from a study of radiotherapy plus CTLA-4 blockade in lung cancer. The repertoire was sequenced with immunoSEQ multiplex PCR; TCRdb's copy has only in-frame clones and lacks some. The sample records tens of thousands of clones, 85% to 90% being singletons. In this sample, this clone turned up a few times. The sequence came from a human donor with non-small cell lung cancer that progressed on radiotherapy plus ipilimumab. The material was peripheral blood, obtained from a patient treated with radiotherapy plus ipilimumab.

The CDR3 nucleotides read TGTGCCAGCAGTTCACCAAAGACTAGCGGGACGTACAATGAGCAGTTCTTC. It translates to CASSSPKTSGTYNEQFF. The V and J genes are TRBV27 and TRBJ2-1; the match to TRBD2 covers 11 bases. V lost 4 bases and J lost 4; bases outside the gene matches: 9. Per the germline V gene, CDR1 is MNHEY and CDR2 is SMNVEV (reference sequence). This CDR3 is 17 amino acids long.